This paragraph covers one T cell receptor beta chain sequence. V lost 1 base and J lost 6, with 13 bases in between. This CDR3 is built from 14 residues. Per the germline V gene, CDR1 is LGHDT and CDR2 is YNNKEL (reference sequence). The entry originates in a study of blood T cells in healthy people across ages. Total RNA, at least 5.5 micrograms per sample, came from PBMCs. Next came a second PCR, run for about 7 to 11 cycles, which used a sample-barcoded 5' primer along with a J-beta primer mix. TCRdb called the 5' RACE reads again in MiXCR, with one record for every CDR3 protein. The data contain roughly 1.6 million distinct CDR3 sequences, approximately 32% of them singletons.

What was sequenced was blood. The chain combines TRBV3-1 with TRBJ2-7; D gene unclear. The clonotype comes from a young woman in good health. The CDR3, as DNA: TGTGCCAGCAGCCAAGGAGGCCCCAACGGCGAGCAGTACTTC. Its protein product is CASSQGGPNGEQYF.